These T cell receptor beta chains were read from a single sample in a study of response to subunit inactivated influenza vaccine. A single record per CDR3 protein comes from TCRdb applying MiXCR to the RT-PCR reads. The sample lists 700,000 to 800,000 distinct CDR3 sequences, approximately 17% occurring once. The sequencing used PBMCs from blood, collected approximately 5 days after vaccination. All receptors come from a man in his forties or fifties who received an inactivated influenza vaccine. Both conserved end residues are part of each CDR3. Size values are once, few and many counts, or a class for expanded clones, and some rows have none.

abundance	v_gene	len	CDR3aa
once	TRBV7-2	13	CASRKLKTGVAFF
few	TRBV20-1	15	CSAPIAAGVQETQYF
few	TRBV18	14	CASSQGHGANVLTF
-	TRBV10-3	14	CAISAPGGGDTQYF
-	TRBV5-1	11	CASSLDEGYTF
few	TRBV4-3	13	CASSQALVSEQFF
few	TRBV9	14	CASSATGASNEQFF
-	TRBV7-3	14	CASSPGPASHEQYF
few	TRBV5-1	13	CASSLDRTGELFF
-	TRBV2	14	CASEARTGKETQYF
few	TRBV11-2	16	CASRQVGGALYNEQFF
many	TRBV20-1	14	CSARDRARSGEQFF
-	TRBV12-3/TRBV12-4	15	CASSLGLRVLSTIYF
-	TRBV19	15	CASSIDPGSNQPQHF
-	TRBV6-1	14	CASSLWTANYGYTF
-	TRBV9	16	CASNQGSFRGYNEQFF
-	TRBV24-1	15	CATSEGTSNTGELFF
few	TRBV12-3/TRBV12-4	16	CASSATWGLGEDEQFF
few	TRBV6-1	16	CASSPPYIGANEKLFF
few	TRBV7-7	13	CASSHEALETQYF
-	TRBV15	17	CATSRRGDILAKNIQYF
-	TRBV6-2/TRBV6-3	13	CASSVRRGPAAFF
many	TRBV6-5	16	CASSSPLTGEGETQYF
few	TRBV20-1	17	CSARGATGGGNTGELFF
many	TRBV12-3/TRBV12-4	12	CASSLTPNEQYF
-	TRBV5-1	16	CASSRGGDTFTGELFF
few	TRBV18	13	CASSPGGSSEQYF
-	TRBV4-2	15	CASSQESGQEETQYF
-	TRBV18	13	CASSAWQGYEQYF
-	TRBV29-1	15	CSVLRPLSGANVLTF
-	TRBV29-1	14	CSVGGLAGGYEQYF
-	TRBV20-1	15	CSARDSSRSYNEQFF
-	TRBV15	14	CATSRDRNNSPLHF
few	TRBV20-1	16	CSARELLAGRQETQYF
-	TRBV3-1	15	CASSQVVAGSGTQYF
few	TRBV4-2	15	CASSPPGESSEKLFF
-	TRBV9	15	CASSVAGTSVGELFF
-	TRBV7-9	14	CASIRERNTGELFF
few	TRBV9	14	CASSGGQGDNEQFF
-	TRBV20-1	12	CSASHTGTEAFF
-	TRBV12-3/TRBV12-4	15	CASSFIIRGRYEQYF
few	TRBV4-3	14	CASSQQIGPGTQYF
few	TRBV15	11	CATAGVNEQFF
few	TRBV3-1	14	CASTTGIGALEQFF